Listed here are 14 T cell receptor beta chains from one sample, sequenced in a study of T cells in localized non-small cell lung cancer. The protocol was immunoSEQ multiplex PCR, while the TCRdb copy is restricted to in-frame clones and leaves out a portion. Found here are about 53,000 clones, approximately 80% of them singletons; the top ten hold about a sixth. The source was peripheral blood mononuclear cells, collected before any cancer treatment. These receptors were obtained from a man between 40 and 69 years old with stage III lung adenocarcinoma.

This clone was recorded a few times. CDR3 sequence (DNA): TGTGCCAGCAGCTCCGAGGTCCTAGAACAGGACCTGGGTGGCTACACCTTC. Protein: CASSSEVLEQDLGGYTF. The J gene is TRBJ1-2, the V gene TRBV7-9, with a weak D call TRBD1 (5 bases). The length of the CDR3 is 17 residues. CDR1 is SEHNR, CDR2 FQNEAQ, per germline (reference sequence). V was clipped by 4 bases and J by 7 bases, with 25 bases between them.

The genes are TRBV28 and TRBJ1-4, with D possibly matching TRBD1 (5 bases). This CDR3 is 12 amino acids long. The V gene lost 3 bases and the J gene lost 8 bases, with 7 bases spanning the gap. CDR1 is MDHEN and CDR2 is SYDVKM in the germline V gene. The CDR3 nucleotides are TGTGCCAGCAGTTTGCCAGGGGAAAAACTGTTTTTT. Amino acid sequence: CASSLPGEKLFF.

This chain connects TRBV2 to TRBJ1-1; D gene uncertain. V was shortened by 2 bases and J by 3 bases, with 16 bases between the two germline ends. This CDR3 has 16 amino acids. Germline loops: CDR1 SNHLY, CDR2 FYNNEI. The CDR3 bases are TGTGCCAGCAGTGAATCAGACCCAACTTGGGACACTGAAGCTTTCTTT. This sequence encodes CASSESDPTWDTEAFF. Drawing the rest from reference TRBV2 and TRBJ1-1, the complete variable domain is EPEVTQTPSHQVTQMGQEVILRCVPISNHLYFYWYRQILGQKVEFLVSFYNNEISEKSEIFDDQFSVERPDGSNFTLKIRSTKLEDSAMYFCASSESDPTWDTEAFFGQGTRLTVV.

The chain has TRBV5-5 and TRBJ1-2, with no clear D. This CDR3 comprises 15 residues. Germline CDR1 reads SGHKS; CDR2 reads YYEKEE (reference sequence). The V and J ends lost 1 base and 2 bases respectively, with 12 bases between them. The CDR3 loop is CASSLTLTGNYGYTF. In DNA form, the CDR3 reads TGTGCCAGCAGCTTGACGCTTACCGGGAACTATGGCTACACCTTC.

V usage is TRBV7-9 and J usage is TRBJ2-5, with 8 bases lining up with TRBD2. V shed 6 bases, J shed 2 bases, and the junction held 8 bases outside the gene matches. Germline V lookup: CDR1 SEHNR, CDR2 FQNEAQ (reference sequence). This CDR3 has 15 amino acids. CDR3 coding DNA: TGTGCCAGCAGGTCCGGGACTAGAGGGCAAGAGACCCAGTACTTC. Protein product: CASRSGTRGQETQYF.

J is TRBJ1-5 and V is TRBV30; 7 bases match TRBD1. CDR3 length: 15 residues. Per germline, CDR1 GTSNPN and CDR2 SVGIG (reference sequence). Unmatched junction bases numbered 7, after V lost 2 bases and J lost 3 bases. CDR3 protein: CAWSPDRWANQPQHF. CDR3 bases: TGTGCCTGGAGTCCGGACAGGTGGGCCAATCAGCCCCAGCATTTT.

In DNA, the CDR3 is TGTGCCAGCAGCTTTGTTAGTGGAGAGACCCAGTACTTC. Its translation: CASSFVSGETQYF. The gene calls are TRBV7-9 and TRBJ2-5; D is undetermined. This CDR3 spans 13 amino acids. Germline V CDR1 and CDR2: SEHNR, FQNEAQ (reference sequence). V shed 3 bases and J shed 4 bases, with 9 bases lying between them.

V and J are TRBV19 and TRBJ1-2; D not certain. Germline CDR1 is LNHDA and CDR2 is SQIVND (reference sequence). The CDR3 runs 14 residues. Trimming took 5 bases from V and 4 from J, leaving 14 bases between them. The CDR3 here is CASSGGSSTYGYTF. DNA for the CDR3: TGTGCCAGTAGTGGAGGTTCCTCCACCTATGGCTACACCTTC.

The chain is built from TRBV9 and TRBJ2-7; possibly TRBD1 or TRBD2 for D (5 bases each). Germline-derived CDR1 and CDR2 are SGDLS and YYNGEE. The CDR3 extends over 14 amino acids. Trimming took 4 bases from V and 1 from J, leaving 12 bases between them. The CDR3 DNA sequence: TGTGCCAGCAGCCCCCGGGACCGGTCCTACGAGCAGTACTTC. Translating gives CASSPRDRSYEQYF.

DNA for the CDR3: TGCGCCAGCACCTCCGGACAGGACCAAGAGACCCAGTACTTC. This gives the protein CASTSGQDQETQYF. This chain links TRBV10-2 with TRBJ2-5; 7 bases map to TRBD1. CDR3 length: 14 residues. The germline V gene encodes CDR1 WSHSY and CDR2 SAAADI. V shed 7 bases, J shed 0 bases, and the junction held 5 bases outside the gene matches.

This chain uses TRBV18 with TRBJ1-2; a possible D gene is TRBD1 (5 bases). Germline CDR1 is KGHSH and CDR2 is LQKENI. The CDR3 contains 13 residues. Trimming shortened V by 4 bases and J by 8 bases, and 14 bases separated the two germline ends. The CDR3 sequence is CASSQGRLGGYTF. CDR3 nucleotide sequence: TGTGCCAGCTCACAGGGACGTCTTGGGGGCTACACCTTC.

This clone has just one count. The gene calls are TRBV13 and TRBJ2-7; D possibly matches TRBD1 or TRBD2 (6 bases each). There are 14 residues in the CDR3. V was shortened by 4 bases and J by 3 bases, with 13 bases between the two germline ends. CDR1 and CDR2 (germline): PRHDT, FYEKMQ (reference sequence). Here the CDR3 reads CASSSTGGYYEQYF. CDR3 in DNA: TGTGCCAGCAGCTCAACCGGGGGCTACTACGAGCAGTACTTC. Complete variable domain (other parts from reference TRBV13 and TRBJ2-7): AAGVIQSPRHLIKEKRETATLKCYPIPRHDTVYWYQQGPGQDPQFLISFYEKMQSDKGSIPDRFSAQQFSDYHSELNMSSLELGDSALYFCASSSTGGYYEQYFGPGTRLTVT.

This rearrangement joins TRBV11-3 to TRBJ2-1; D ambiguous. Germline values: CDR1 SGHNT, CDR2 YENEEA. The V gene lost 3 bases and the J gene lost 3 bases, with 6 bases spanning the gap. There are 13 residues in the CDR3. The CDR3 DNA sequence: TGTGCCAGCAGCTTTGCTGTCTACAATGAGCAGTTCTTC. Protein: CASSFAVYNEQFF.

On this clone: Within the sample, other DNA sequences also encode this same CDR3. The CDR3 nucleotides are TGTGCCAGTAGTATAGATCGTGCGGTACTAGCCAAAAACATTCAGTACTTC. Its protein is CASSIDRAVLAKNIQYF. The genes are TRBV19 and TRBJ2-4, with D unresolved. The germline CDR1 and CDR2 sequences are LNHDA and SQIVND (reference sequence). V was clipped by 0 bases and J by 0 bases, with 12 bases between them. The CDR3 extends over 17 amino acids.